This T cell receptor (beta chain) was captured by sequencing in a study of T cell repertoires in cytomegalovirus infection. Study-level background: Public signatures in TCR beta pointed to CMV infection and matching HLA type. The study, taken as a whole, reports: HLA-C-restricted TCR beta clonotypes specific for CMV led the ex vivo response. Of the TCR beta families, the public ones yielded a cumulative frequency that identified carriers of CMV plus the relevant HLA.

This clonotype was seen ten or more times. The target antigen is unknown. An end of the junction does not agree with germline; a read error may underlie this. CDR3 length: 18 amino acids. Germline lookup yields CDR1 SSHAT and CDR2 FNYEAQ (reference sequence). TCRdb recomputed calls from the reads with MiXCR, one row per CDR3 protein. The table includes around 210,000 distinct CDR3 sequences, 6.5% detected once. The sequenced sample was PBMCs. This clonotype was obtained from a human donor in good health (CMV status not recorded). Some clones in this sample may be carry-over from other donors' samples. The genes are TRBV7-7 and TRBJ2-1; 12 bases match TRBD2. The CDR3 protein is CASSLVASGGAGYNEQFF. The CDR3 DNA reads as TGTGCTAGCAGCTTAGTTGCTAGCGGGGGGGCCGGCTACAATGAGCAGTTCTTC.